The rows below give T cell receptor beta chains drawn from one sample of a study of blood T cell repertoires in COVID-19. Clones were read by immunoSEQ multiplex PCR, and TCRdb kept only the in-frame ones, dropping some. The sample comprises about 150,000 clones, 84% of which are singletons, and roughly 2% rests with the top ten. The sequenced sample was peripheral blood. The receptors here all came from a man aged 65 to 85 with acute or convalescent COVID-19. CDR3s include the opening cysteine and the closing phenylalanine or tryptophan. A D gene is named only where the DNA matches it firmly.

j_gene: TRBJ2-7
v_gene: TRBV9
d_gene: NA
CDR3aa: CASSVGGARTYEQYF

j_gene: TRBJ1-5
v_gene: TRBV19
d_gene: TRBD1
CDR3aa: CASSKGTGGRQPQHF

j_gene: TRBJ2-7
v_gene: TRBV19
d_gene: TRBD1
CDR3aa: CASSAALWTGTYEQYF

j_gene: TRBJ2-3
v_gene: TRBV24-1
d_gene: NA
CDR3aa: CATSDSQGRGSSDTQYF

j_gene: TRBJ2-5
v_gene: TRBV10-2
d_gene: NA
CDR3aa: CASSESLGGQETQYF

j_gene: TRBJ2-1
v_gene: TRBV19
d_gene: TRBD1
CDR3aa: CASSGRDRGWNEQFF

j_gene: TRBJ2-1
v_gene: TRBV6-1
d_gene: NA
CDR3aa: CASSEYPREANEQFF

j_gene: TRBJ2-5
v_gene: TRBV3-1/TRBV3-2
d_gene: NA
CDR3aa: CASTVGQRETQYF

j_gene: TRBJ1-5
v_gene: TRBV7-2
d_gene: TRBD1
CDR3aa: CASSFGQGDQPQHF

j_gene: TRBJ2-3
v_gene: TRBV18
d_gene: TRBD2
CDR3aa: CASSPRGDTQYF

j_gene: TRBJ2-7
v_gene: TRBV21-1
d_gene: NA
CDR3aa: CASSKVSHEQYF

j_gene: TRBJ2-3
v_gene: TRBV19
d_gene: TRBD1
CDR3aa: CASRGMSTDTQYF

j_gene: TRBJ2-3
v_gene: TRBV19
d_gene: NA
CDR3aa: CASSPRGDTQYF

j_gene: TRBJ2-1
v_gene: TRBV3-1/TRBV3-2
d_gene: TRBD2
CDR3aa: CASSQEPSGGYYNEQFF

j_gene: TRBJ1-2
v_gene: TRBV5-7
d_gene: NA
CDR3aa: CASSLGQDCRGKVFGYTF

j_gene: TRBJ2-1
v_gene: TRBV6-2/TRBV6-3
d_gene: TRBD2
CDR3aa: CASSTGLAGAQFF

j_gene: TRBJ2-7
v_gene: TRBV5-1
d_gene: NA
CDR3aa: CASSLLGRGEQYF